The clone carrying this T cell receptor (beta chain) was counted once. The data were taken from a study of T cell clonotyping in hematopoietic cell transplantation. The time point was: recipient sample about 28 days before transplant, after cytoreduction. V lost 1 base, J lost 1 base, and 10 bases lay in between. The CDR3 extends over 14 amino acids. Germline V gives CDR1 GTSNPN, CDR2 SVGIG (reference sequence). Assay used: immunoSEQ multiplex PCR; TCRdb lists only in-frame clones, some missing. The sample has 11,000 or so clones; 92% are singletons. The chain is built from TRBV30 and TRBJ2-5; D is perhaps TRBD1 (6 bases). Sample: peripheral blood mononuclear cells, taken before stem cell transplant. The TCR sequence derives from a woman in her thirties or forties with acute myeloid leukemia. Some clones in this sample may be carry-over from other donors' samples. CDR3 in DNA: TGTGCCTGGAGTGGACAGGTTGGCCAAGAGACCCAGTACTTC. This codes for CAWSGQVGQETQYF.